This T cell receptor (beta chain) was sequenced for a study of cytomegalovirus exposure and HLA in healthy donors. The overall study: From about 170 million T cells, an earlier analysis saw roughly 100 million unique TCR beta sequences. Of over 350 genotyped donors, about 81% grouped in the Caucasian-associated ancestry cluster.

The V gene lost 2 bases and the J gene lost 1 base, with 14 bases spanning the gap. Germline values: CDR1 SGHTA, CDR2 FQGNSA. The CDR3 has 16 residues. Study-level points and caveats: In a later analysis, DRB1 alleles had the most associated TCRs; HLA-C alleles the fewest. In a later analysis, V- and J-gene trimming of beta chains associated with a DCLRE1C missense variant, replicated independently.

The PCR used 60 Vbeta and 13 Jbeta primers. The assay was immunoSEQ multiplex PCR, and TCRdb's table has in-frame clones only and misses some. The sample lists more than 80,000 clones, approximately 81% occurring once. This clone was detected only a few times. Its antigen is as yet unknown. V gene TRBV7-2 combines with J gene TRBJ1-1; D may be TRBD1 (5 bases). This receptor was identified in a girl aged 2 to 9 in good health and CMV-seropositive. The sequencing input was PBMCs. CDR3 in DNA: TGTGCCAGCAGCTTAAATGGCAGGGTAAAGAACACTGAAGCTTTCTTT. Translated: CASSLNGRVKNTEAFF.